The T cell receptor beta chain described here comes from a study of T cell repertoires in cytomegalovirus infection. In TCRdb, the reads were re-called with MiXCR into one record per CDR3 protein. The sample shows some 940,000 distinct CDR3 sequences, approximately 30% of them seen only once. Per germline, CDR1 SNHLY and CDR2 FYNNEI. Deletions cut 8 bases from V and 1 base from J, with 17 bases between. The CDR3 covers 15 residues. Comment on this clonotype: The target antigen is unknown.

Sample: cultured CD8+ T cells from PBMCs, taken from culture after CMV antigen stimulation. The origin of this receptor is a human donor in good health (CMV status not recorded). Some clones in this sample may be carry-over from other donors' samples. The chain joins TRBV2 to TRBJ1-1, with TRBD1 as a possible D gene (6 bases). CDR3 protein: CASPKTTGANTEAFF. The CDR3 nucleotides are TGTGCCAGCCCGAAAACGACAGGAGCGAACACTGAAGCTTTCTTT.